Below, one T cell receptor (beta chain) is given with its context. Its antigen is not known. This CDR3 is 12 amino acids long. Trimming removed 3 bases from V and 10 bases from J, with 7 bases in between. CDR1 and CDR2 (germline): MDHEN, SYDVKM. This entry is derived from a study of STAT3 mutations in large granular lymphocyte leukemia. General observations from the study: At least one immunodominant TCR beta clonotype appeared in every T-cell large granular lymphocyte leukemia patient.

Method: immunoSEQ multiplex PCR; TCRdb's copy keeps in-frame clones and lacks some. The sample gives some 4,000 clones, 66% of which show up once; around 70% is in the top ten. This chain uses TRBV28 with TRBJ1-6, with D uncertain. Sample: peripheral blood mononuclear cells. The TCR sequence derives from a man between 60 and 75 years old with T-cell large granular lymphocyte leukemia. Some clones in this sample may be carry-over from other donors' samples. CDR3 bases: TGTGCCAGCAGTTTTGGACCCTCACCCCTCCACTTT. Residues: CASSFGPSPLHF.